This T cell receptor (beta chain) came from a study of cytomegalovirus exposure and HLA in healthy donors. With 60 Vbeta and 13 Jbeta primers, the PCR was carried out. Measured with immunoSEQ multiplex PCR; TCRdb has only the in-frame clones, and not every one. The sample holds more than 150,000 clones, 77% seen once. CDR3 length: 13 residues. The germline V and J ends were trimmed by 1 base and 7 bases, with 8 bases remaining between them. Germline CDR1 is SGDLS and CDR2 is YYNGEE. The sequence came from a man aged 18 to 29 in good health and CMV-seronegative. The specimen was PBMCs. The V and J genes are TRBV9 and TRBJ2-2, with D unclear. CDR3 coding DNA: TGTGCCAGCAGCGTACTCGGGTACGGGGAGCTGTTTTTT. It yields the protein CASSVLGYGELFF.